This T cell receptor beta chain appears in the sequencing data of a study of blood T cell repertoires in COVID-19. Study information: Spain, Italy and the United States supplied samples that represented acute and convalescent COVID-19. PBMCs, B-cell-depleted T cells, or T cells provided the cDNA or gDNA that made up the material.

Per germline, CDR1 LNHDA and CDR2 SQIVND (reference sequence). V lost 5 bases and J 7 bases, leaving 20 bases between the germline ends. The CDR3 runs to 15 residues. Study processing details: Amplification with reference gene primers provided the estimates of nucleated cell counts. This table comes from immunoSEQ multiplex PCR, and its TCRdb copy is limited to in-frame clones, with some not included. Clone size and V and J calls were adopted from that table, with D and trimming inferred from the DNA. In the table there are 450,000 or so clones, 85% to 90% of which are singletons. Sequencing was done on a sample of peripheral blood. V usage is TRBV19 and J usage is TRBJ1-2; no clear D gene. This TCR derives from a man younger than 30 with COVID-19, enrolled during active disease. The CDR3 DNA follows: TGTGCCAGTAGTGAAAATTTGCCGTGGGAGGGTGGCTACACCTTC. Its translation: CASSENLPWEGGYTF.